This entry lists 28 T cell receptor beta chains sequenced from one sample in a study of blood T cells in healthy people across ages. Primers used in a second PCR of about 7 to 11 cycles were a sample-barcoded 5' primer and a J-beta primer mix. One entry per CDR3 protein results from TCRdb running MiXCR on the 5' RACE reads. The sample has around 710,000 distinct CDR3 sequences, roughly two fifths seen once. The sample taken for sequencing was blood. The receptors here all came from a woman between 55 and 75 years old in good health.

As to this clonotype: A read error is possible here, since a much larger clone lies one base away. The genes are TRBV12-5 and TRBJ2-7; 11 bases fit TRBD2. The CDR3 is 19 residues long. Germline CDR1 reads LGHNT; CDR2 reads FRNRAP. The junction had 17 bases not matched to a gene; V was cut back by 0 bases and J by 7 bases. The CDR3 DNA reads TGTGCTAGTGGTTTGGTACTGGGACTAGCGGACAGATCCTACAATGAGCAGTACTTC. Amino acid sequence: CASGLVLGLADRSYNEQYF.

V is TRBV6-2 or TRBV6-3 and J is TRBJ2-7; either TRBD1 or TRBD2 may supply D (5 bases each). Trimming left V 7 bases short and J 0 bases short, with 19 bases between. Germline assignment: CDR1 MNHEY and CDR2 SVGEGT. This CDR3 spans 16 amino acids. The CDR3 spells CASTSVGTGASYEQYF. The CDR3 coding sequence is TGTGCCAGCACTTCCGTGGGGACGGGTGCCTCCTACGAGCAGTACTTC.

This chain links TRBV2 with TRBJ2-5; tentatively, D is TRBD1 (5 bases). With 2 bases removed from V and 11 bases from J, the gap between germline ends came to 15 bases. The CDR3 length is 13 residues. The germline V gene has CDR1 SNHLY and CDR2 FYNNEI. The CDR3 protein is CASSEQGYNEQYF. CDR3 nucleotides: TGTGCCAGCAGTGAACAGGGCTACAATGAGCAGTACTTC.

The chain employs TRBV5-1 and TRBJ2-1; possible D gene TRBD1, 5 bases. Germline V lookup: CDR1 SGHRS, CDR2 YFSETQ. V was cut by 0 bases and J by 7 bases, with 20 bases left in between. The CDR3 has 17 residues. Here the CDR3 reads CASSLEAAAGIGNEQFF. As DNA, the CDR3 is TGCGCCAGCAGCTTGGAGGCGGCGGCAGGGATAGGGAATGAGCAGTTCTTC. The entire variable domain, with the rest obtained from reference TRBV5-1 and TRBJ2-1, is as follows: KAGVTQTPRYLIKTRGQQVTLSCSPISGHRSVSWYQQTPGQGLQFLFEYFSETQRNKGNFPGRFSGRQFSNSRSEMNVSTLELGDSALYLCASSLEAAAGIGNEQFFGPGTRLTVL.

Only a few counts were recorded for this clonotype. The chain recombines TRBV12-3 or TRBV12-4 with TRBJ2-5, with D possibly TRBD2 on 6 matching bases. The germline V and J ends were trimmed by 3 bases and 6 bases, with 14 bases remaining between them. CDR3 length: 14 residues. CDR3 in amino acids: CASSLEGWVKTQYF. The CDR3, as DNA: TGTGCCAGCAGTTTGGAGGGGTGGGTTAAGACCCAGTACTTC.

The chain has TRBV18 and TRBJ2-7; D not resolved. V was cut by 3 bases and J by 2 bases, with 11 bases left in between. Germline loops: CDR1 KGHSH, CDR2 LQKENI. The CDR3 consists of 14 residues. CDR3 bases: TGTGCCAGCTCACCTTCTGGGGTGCCCTACGAGCAGTACTTC. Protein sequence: CASSPSGVPYEQYF.

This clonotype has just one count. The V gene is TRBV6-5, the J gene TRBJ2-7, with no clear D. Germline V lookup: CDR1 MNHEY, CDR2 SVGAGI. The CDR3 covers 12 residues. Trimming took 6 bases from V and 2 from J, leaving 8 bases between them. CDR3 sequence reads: CASSDGTYEQYF. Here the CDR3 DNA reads TGTGCCAGCAGCGACGGTACCTACGAGCAGTACTTC.

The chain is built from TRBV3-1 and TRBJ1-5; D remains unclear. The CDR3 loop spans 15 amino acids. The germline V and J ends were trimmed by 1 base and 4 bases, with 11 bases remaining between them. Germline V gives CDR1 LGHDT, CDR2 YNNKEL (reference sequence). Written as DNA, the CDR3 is TGTGCCAGCAGCCAAGTCAGAGGACCTAATCAGCCCCAGCATTTT. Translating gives CASSQVRGPNQPQHF.

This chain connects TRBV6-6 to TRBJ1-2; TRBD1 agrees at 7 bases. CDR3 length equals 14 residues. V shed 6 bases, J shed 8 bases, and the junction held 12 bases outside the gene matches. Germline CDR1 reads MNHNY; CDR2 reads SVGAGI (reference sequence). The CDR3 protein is CASSYQGGGRGYTF. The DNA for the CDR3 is TGTGCCAGCAGCTATCAGGGGGGCGGAAGAGGCTACACCTTC.

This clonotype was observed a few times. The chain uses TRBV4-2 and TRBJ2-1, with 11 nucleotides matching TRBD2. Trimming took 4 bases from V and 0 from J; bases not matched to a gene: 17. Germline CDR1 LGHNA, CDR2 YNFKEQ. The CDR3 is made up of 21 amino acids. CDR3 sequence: CASSPRLALAGGPSSYNEQFF. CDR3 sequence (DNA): TGTGCCAGCAGCCCCCGCTTAGCCTTAGCGGGAGGGCCTAGCTCCTACAATGAGCAGTTCTTC.

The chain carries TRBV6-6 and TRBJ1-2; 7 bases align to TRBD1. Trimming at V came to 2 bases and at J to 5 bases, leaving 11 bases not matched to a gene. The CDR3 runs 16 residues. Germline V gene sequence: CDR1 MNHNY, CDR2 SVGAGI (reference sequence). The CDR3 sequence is CASSYVQPGTAYGYTF. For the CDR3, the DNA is TGTGCCAGCAGTTACGTTCAGCCGGGGACAGCTTATGGCTACACCTTC.

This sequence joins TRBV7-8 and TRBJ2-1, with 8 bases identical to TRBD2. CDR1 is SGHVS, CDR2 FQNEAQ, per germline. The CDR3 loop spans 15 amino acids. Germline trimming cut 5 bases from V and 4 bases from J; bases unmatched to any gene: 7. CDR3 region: CASSPGLAHYNEQFF. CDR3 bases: TGTGCCAGCAGCCCCGGACTAGCCCATTACAATGAGCAGTTCTTC.

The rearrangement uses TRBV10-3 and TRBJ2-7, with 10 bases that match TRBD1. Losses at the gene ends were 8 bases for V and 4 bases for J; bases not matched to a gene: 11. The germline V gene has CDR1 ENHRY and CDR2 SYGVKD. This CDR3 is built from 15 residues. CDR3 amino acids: CAIGAGTGVGYEQYF. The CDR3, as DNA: TGTGCCATCGGTGCGGGGACAGGGGTCGGGTACGAGCAGTACTTC.

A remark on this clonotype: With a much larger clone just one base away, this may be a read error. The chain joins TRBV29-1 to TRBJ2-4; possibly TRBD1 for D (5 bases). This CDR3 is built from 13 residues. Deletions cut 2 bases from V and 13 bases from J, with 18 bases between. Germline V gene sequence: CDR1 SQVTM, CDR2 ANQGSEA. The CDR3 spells CSVEQADQGEQYF. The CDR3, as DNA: TGCAGCGTTGAACAAGCCGATCAGGGTGAGCAGTACTTC.

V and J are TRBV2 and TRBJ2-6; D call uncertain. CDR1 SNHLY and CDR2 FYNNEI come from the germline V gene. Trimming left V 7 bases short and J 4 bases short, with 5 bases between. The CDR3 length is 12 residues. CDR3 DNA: TGTGCCAGCAATACCGGGGCCAACGTCCTGACTTTC. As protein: CASNTGANVLTF.

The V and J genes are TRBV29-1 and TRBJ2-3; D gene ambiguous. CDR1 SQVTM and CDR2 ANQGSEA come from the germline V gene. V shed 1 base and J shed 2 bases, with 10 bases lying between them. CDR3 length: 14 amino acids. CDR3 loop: CSVEGILSTDTQYF. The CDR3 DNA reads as TGCAGCGTTGAAGGTATCCTTTCCACAGATACGCAGTATTTT.

The CDR3 DNA reads TGCAGTGCTAGATCCGACGTCTACGAGCAGTACTTC. Translation gives CSARSDVYEQYF. The rearrangement joins TRBV20-1 to TRBJ2-4, with D uncertain. The J call is uncertain, as TRBJ2-7 better fits the DNA end. The CDR3 contains 12 residues. CDR1 is DFQATT and CDR2 is SNEGSKA in the germline V gene (reference sequence).

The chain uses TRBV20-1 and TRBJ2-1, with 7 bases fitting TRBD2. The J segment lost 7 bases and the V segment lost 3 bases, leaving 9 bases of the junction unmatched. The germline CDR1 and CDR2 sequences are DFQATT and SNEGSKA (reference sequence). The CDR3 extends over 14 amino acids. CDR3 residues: CSASGGSLGNEQFF. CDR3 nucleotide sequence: TGCAGTGCTAGTGGCGGGAGTTTGGGGAATGAGCAGTTCTTC.

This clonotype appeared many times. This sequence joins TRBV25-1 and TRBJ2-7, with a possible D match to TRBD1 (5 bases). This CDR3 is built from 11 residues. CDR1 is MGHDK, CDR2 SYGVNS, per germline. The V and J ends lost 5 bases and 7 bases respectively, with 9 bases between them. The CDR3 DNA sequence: TGTGCCAGCAGTAGGGGTTGGGAGCAGTACTTC. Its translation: CASSRGWEQYF.

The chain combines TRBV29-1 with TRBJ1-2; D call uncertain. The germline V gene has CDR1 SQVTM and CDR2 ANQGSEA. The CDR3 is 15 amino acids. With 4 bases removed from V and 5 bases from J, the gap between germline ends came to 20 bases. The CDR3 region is CSVVDPPGLLYGYTF. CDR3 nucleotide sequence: TGCAGCGTTGTCGATCCGCCGGGGTTACTATATGGCTACACCTTC.

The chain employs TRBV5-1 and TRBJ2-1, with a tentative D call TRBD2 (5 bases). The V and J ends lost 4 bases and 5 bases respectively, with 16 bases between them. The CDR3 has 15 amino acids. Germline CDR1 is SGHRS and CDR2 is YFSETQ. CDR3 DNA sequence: TGCGCCAGCAGCGTACGCGTCGGACTCAACAATGAGCAGTTCTTC. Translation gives CASSVRVGLNNEQFF.

The CDR3: CASSYWRVSNYGYTF. The CDR3 DNA is TGTGCCAGCAGTTACTGGCGGGTCAGCAACTATGGCTACACCTTC. This chain connects TRBV6-2 or TRBV6-3 to TRBJ1-2; D not certain. The germline V and J ends were trimmed by 1 base and 2 bases, with 11 bases remaining between them. The CDR3 contains 15 residues. Germline V lookup: CDR1 MNHEY, CDR2 SVGEGT.

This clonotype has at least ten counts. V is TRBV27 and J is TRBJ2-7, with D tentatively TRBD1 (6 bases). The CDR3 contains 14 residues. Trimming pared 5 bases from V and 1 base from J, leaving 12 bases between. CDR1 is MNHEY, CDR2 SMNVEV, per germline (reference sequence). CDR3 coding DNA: TGTGCCAGCAGTACCGACAGGAATTCCTACGAGCAGTACTTC. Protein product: CASSTDRNSYEQYF.

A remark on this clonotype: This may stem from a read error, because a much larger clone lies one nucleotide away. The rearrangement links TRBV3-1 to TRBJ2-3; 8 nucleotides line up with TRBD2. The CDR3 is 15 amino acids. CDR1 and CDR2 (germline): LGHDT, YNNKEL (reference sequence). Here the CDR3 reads CASSQPGTRGDTRYF. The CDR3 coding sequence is TGTGCCAGCAGCCAACCCGGGACTAGAGGAGATACGCGGTATTTT.

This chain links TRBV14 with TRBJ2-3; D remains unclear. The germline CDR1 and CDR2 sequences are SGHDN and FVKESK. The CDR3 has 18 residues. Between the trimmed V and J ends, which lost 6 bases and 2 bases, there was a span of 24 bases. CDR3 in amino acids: CASSRVSQPGHFTDTQYF. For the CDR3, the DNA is TGTGCCAGCAGTCGCGTCTCTCAGCCGGGCCACTTCACAGATACGCAGTATTTT.

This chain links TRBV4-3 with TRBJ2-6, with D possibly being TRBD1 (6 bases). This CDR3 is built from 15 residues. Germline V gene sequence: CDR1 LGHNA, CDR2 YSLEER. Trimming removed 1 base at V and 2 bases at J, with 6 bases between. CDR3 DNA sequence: TGCGCCAGCAGCCAAGGGACAGCTGGGGCCAACGTCCTGACTTTC. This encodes CASSQGTAGANVLTF.

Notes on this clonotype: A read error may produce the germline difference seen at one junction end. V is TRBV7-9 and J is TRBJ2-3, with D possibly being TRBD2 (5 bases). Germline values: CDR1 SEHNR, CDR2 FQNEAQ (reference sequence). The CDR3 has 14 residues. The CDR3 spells CAGSLAFPGDTQYF. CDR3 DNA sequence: TGTGCCGGCAGCTTAGCGTTCCCCGGAGATACGCAGTATTTT.

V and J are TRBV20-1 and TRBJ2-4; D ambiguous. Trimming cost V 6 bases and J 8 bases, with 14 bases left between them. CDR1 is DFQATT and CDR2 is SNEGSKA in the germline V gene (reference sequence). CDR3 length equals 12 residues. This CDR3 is CSALTGSHIQYF. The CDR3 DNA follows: TGCAGTGCCTTAACTGGGTCCCACATTCAGTACTTC.